What follows describes a single TCR beta chain. The entry originates in a study of blood T cell repertoires in COVID-19. Germline values: CDR1 MNHEY, CDR2 SVGAGI. Trimming removed 4 bases from V and 10 bases from J, with 19 bases in between. The CDR3 totals 14 residues. Libraries were prepared by immunoSEQ multiplex PCR; TCRdb keeps only in-frame clonotypes and omits some of them. Of 250,000 or so clones listed, under 90% are singletons. The sample taken for sequencing was peripheral blood. The chain has TRBV6-5 and TRBJ1-1; D may be TRBD1 (5 bases). The sequence was collected from a woman in her forties who had recovered from COVID-19. CDR3 DNA sequence: TGTGCCAGCAGTTCGACAGAGGCAGGGCGGGGAGCTTTCTTT. Translating it yields CASSSTEAGRGAFF.